This T cell receptor beta chain derives from a study of Ad26.COV2.S vaccination and SARS-CoV-2 variants. The treatment was: around 19 received Ad26.COV2.S at low or high dose, single or two shots; about 5 received placebo; per-sample allocation not given. Following the first vaccine or placebo injection, samples were taken on day 63. The protocol was immunoSEQ multiplex PCR, while the TCRdb copy is restricted to in-frame clones and leaves out a portion. Among 320,000 or so clones listed, roughly 90% were seen once. The CDR3 has 14 residues. Unmatched junction bases numbered 4, after V lost 5 bases and J lost 5 bases. Germline lookup yields CDR1 SGHAT and CDR2 FQNNGV.

Specimen: peripheral blood, collected in a trial of Ad26.COV2.S vaccine versus placebo. The V call is TRBV11-2, the J call TRBJ1-4; 8 bases match TRBD1. This clonotype was sampled from a person between 18 and 65 years old who received the Ad26.COV2.S COVID-19 vaccine or a placebo. CDR3 sequence (DNA): TGTGCCAGCAGCCTCGGACAGGGAAATGAAAAACTGTTTTTT. This translates into CASSLGQGNEKLFF. The variable domain in full, completed from reference TRBV11-2 and TRBJ1-4, reads EAGVAQSPRYKIIEKRQSVAFWCNPISGHATLYWYQQILGQGPKLLIQFQNNGVVDDSQLPKDRFSAERLKGVDSTLKIQPAKLEDSAVYLCASSLGQGNEKLFFGSGTQLSVL.